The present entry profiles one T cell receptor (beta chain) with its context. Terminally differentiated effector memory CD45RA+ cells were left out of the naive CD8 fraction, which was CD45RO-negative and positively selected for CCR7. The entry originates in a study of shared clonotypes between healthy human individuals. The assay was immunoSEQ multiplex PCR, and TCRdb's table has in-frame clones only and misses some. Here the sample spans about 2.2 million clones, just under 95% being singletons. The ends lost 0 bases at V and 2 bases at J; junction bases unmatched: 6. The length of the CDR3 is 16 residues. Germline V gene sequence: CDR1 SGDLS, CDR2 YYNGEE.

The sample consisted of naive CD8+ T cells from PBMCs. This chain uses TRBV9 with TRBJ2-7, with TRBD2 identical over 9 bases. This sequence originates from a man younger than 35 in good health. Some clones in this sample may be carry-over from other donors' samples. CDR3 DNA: TGTGCCAGCAGCGTAGCGCGGGAGGGCCCGACCTACGAGCAGTACTTC. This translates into CASSVAREGPTYEQYF.